The sequence of this T cell receptor beta chain was determined in a study of response to subunit inactivated influenza vaccine. TCRdb processed the RT-PCR reads anew with MiXCR; each CDR3 protein has one entry. The sample has about 700,000 distinct CDR3 sequences; approximately 14% are singletons. Regarding the study as a whole: Authors suggested seasonal influenza vaccinations each recruit few new T cells.

This clonotype was seen at least ten times. Antigen: not known. The CDR3 loop spans 18 amino acids. Germline values: CDR1 LGHNA, CDR2 YNFKEQ. Deletions cut 1 base from V and 0 bases from J, with 19 bases between. This specimen was PBMCs from blood, taken 11 to 12 days after vaccination. The chain recombines TRBV4-2 with TRBJ2-7; D call uncertain. The receptor was isolated from a man in his fifties or sixties who received an inactivated influenza vaccine. The CDR3 bases are TGTGCCAGCAGCCAAGTTGGGATTTTGGATAGAAGCTCCTACGAGCAGTACTTC. Translation: CASSQVGILDRSSYEQYF.